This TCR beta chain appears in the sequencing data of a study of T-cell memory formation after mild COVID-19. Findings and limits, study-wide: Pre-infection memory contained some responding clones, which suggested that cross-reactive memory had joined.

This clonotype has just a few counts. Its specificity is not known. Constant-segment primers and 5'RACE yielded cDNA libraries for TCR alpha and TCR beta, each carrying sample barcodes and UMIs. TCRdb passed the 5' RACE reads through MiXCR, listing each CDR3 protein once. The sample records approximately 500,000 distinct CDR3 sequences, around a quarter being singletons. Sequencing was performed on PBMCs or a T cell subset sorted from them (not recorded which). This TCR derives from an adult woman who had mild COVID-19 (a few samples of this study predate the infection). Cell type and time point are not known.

The CDR3 loop is CAISESKYETQYF. The CDR3 DNA is TGTGCCATCAGTGAGTCGAAGTACGAGACCCAGTACTTC. The chain employs TRBV10-3 and TRBJ2-5; D is uncertain. The CDR3 runs 13 residues. V was trimmed by 0 bases and J by 5 bases, leaving 7 bases between them. Germline V gene sequence: CDR1 ENHRY, CDR2 SYGVKD.